A single sample is the source of the 21 T cell receptor beta chains below, sequenced in a study of blood T cell repertoires in COVID-19. Clones were sequenced by immunoSEQ multiplex PCR, and TCRdb holds only the in-frame ones, with some missing. This table has 250,000 or so clones, approximately 88% appearing once. The specimen was PBMCs or T cells enriched from blood (not recorded which). The receptors originated from a woman in her thirties or forties with acute COVID-19.

The chain employs TRBV9 and TRBJ2-7; TRBD1 matches 10 bases. This CDR3 has 15 amino acids. CDR1 is SGDLS, CDR2 YYNGEE, per germline. Trimming at V came to 4 bases and at J to 5 bases, leaving 9 bases not matched to a gene. CDR3 coding DNA: TGTGCCAGCAGCCTCGGACAGGGGGTTGAAAACGAGCAGTACTTC. It is translated as CASSLGQGVENEQYF. The variable domain in full, with the rest retrieved from reference TRBV9 and TRBJ2-7, is DSGVTQTPKHLITATGQRVTLRCSPRSGDLSVYWYQQSLDQGLQFLIQYYNGEERAKGNILERFSAQQFPDLHSELNLSSLELGDSALYFCASSLGQGVENEQYFGPGTRLTVT.

A word on this clone: One junction end does not reproduce the germline sequence, and a read error may be involved. The V and J genes are TRBV5-1 and TRBJ1-1; the D gene is possibly TRBD1 (5 bases). Germline CDR1 and CDR2: SGHRS and YFSETQ. CDR3 length: 11 amino acids. CDR3 sequence (DNA): TGCGCCAGCAGCTTGGAGGGGCCCGCCTCGTTT. This sequence encodes CASSLEGPASF. Complete variable domain (other parts from reference TRBV5-1 and TRBJ1-1): KAGVTQTPRYLIKTRGQQVTLSCSPISGHRSVSWYQQTPGQGLQFLFEYFSETQRNKGNFPGRFSGRQFSNSRSEMNVSTLELGDSALYLCASSLEGPASFGQGTRLTVV.

This clone was counted a single time. The chain employs TRBV3-1 (or the pseudogene TRBV3-2) and TRBJ2-5; 15 bases agree with TRBD2. Germline lookup yields CDR1 LGHDT and CDR2 YNNKEL (reference sequence). The length of the CDR3 is 17 residues. V lost 1 base to trimming and J lost 4 bases; unmatched junction nucleotides: 4. The CDR3 DNA is TGTGCCAGCAGCCAAGGGACTAGCGGGGGGGCGCGAGAGACCCAGTACTTC. Translating gives CASSQGTSGGARETQYF.

V gene TRBV10-1 combines with J gene TRBJ2-2; possibly TRBD2 for D (6 bases). CDR3 length: 14 amino acids. V gave up 8 bases and J gave up 2 bases, with 12 bases separating them. Germline V lookup: CDR1 WNHNN, CDR2 SYGVQD (reference sequence). Here the CDR3 reads CASREGLNTGELFF. CDR3 nucleotide sequence: TGCGCCAGCCGAGAGGGACTCAACACCGGGGAGCTGTTTTTT.

The chain has TRBV18 and TRBJ1-6; 7 nucleotides align to TRBD1. Germline-derived CDR1 and CDR2 are KGHSH and LQKENI. The V segment lost 2 bases and the J segment 4 bases; nucleotides outside the gene matches: 5. The CDR3 runs 16 residues. CDR3 amino acids: CASSPADRRYNSPLHF. The CDR3, as DNA: TGTGCCAGCTCACCAGCGGACAGGAGATATAATTCACCCCTCCACTTT.

V gene TRBV12-5 combines with J gene TRBJ1-3; TRBD1 matches at 8 bases. Trimming took 4 bases from V and 0 from J; bases not matched to a gene: 5. CDR3 length equals 16 residues. Germline V gene data show CDR1 as LGHNT and CDR2 as FRNRAP. Written as DNA, the CDR3 is TGTGCTAGTGGTTGGACAGGGAGGAACTCTGGAAACACCATATATTTT. This sequence encodes CASGWTGRNSGNTIYF.

With respect to this clone: Germline and junction disagree at one end, which may indicate a read error. V gene TRBV6-4 combines with J gene TRBJ2-1; tentatively, D is TRBD1 (6 bases). Germline V gene lookup returns CDR1 MRHNA and CDR2 SNTAGT. The CDR3 covers 10 residues. CDR3 in DNA: TGTGCCAGCACCAAACAGGGATGGGTCTTC. It encodes CASTKQGWVF.

This sequence joins TRBV4-3 and TRBJ1-2; a possible D gene is TRBD1 (6 bases). This CDR3 region has 13 residues. The ends were cut back, 3 bases at V and 3 bases at J, with 8 bases in the middle. Germline lookup yields CDR1 LGHNA and CDR2 YSLEER. The CDR3 protein is CASSHSGDYGYTF. The DNA for the CDR3 is TGCGCCAGCAGCCACTCAGGGGACTATGGCTACACCTTC.

The chain couples TRBV3-1 (or the pseudogene TRBV3-2) to TRBJ2-7; D is perhaps TRBD1 (6 bases). The CDR3 is 21 amino acids. V was clipped by 0 bases and J by 8 bases, with 35 bases between them. Germline-derived CDR1 and CDR2 are LGHDT and YNNKEL (reference sequence). The CDR3 DNA reads as TGTGCCAGCAGCCAAGATCTTTGTTCAGTATTGAGGGACAAAAGGGGATTAAAGCAGTACGTC. Its protein is CASSQDLCSVLRDKRGLKQYV.

The chain carries TRBV30 and TRBJ1-2; possibly TRBD1 for D (5 bases). Germline V lookup: CDR1 GTSNPN, CDR2 SVGIG (reference sequence). V lost 4 bases to trimming and J lost 8 bases, with 14 bases between them. The CDR3 contains 12 residues. The CDR3 DNA reads TGTGCCTGGATTGGAAGGTGGGGCGGCTACACCTTC. This sequence encodes CAWIGRWGGYTF.

This clone appeared a few times. The genes are TRBV30 and TRBJ1-2; D ambiguous. Germline CDR1 and CDR2: GTSNPN and SVGIG (reference sequence). This CDR3 is 15 amino acids long. V gave up 2 bases and J gave up 8 bases, with 21 bases separating them. CDR3 coding DNA: TGTGCCTGGAGTACAAATCCGGTTACTAGGTGGGGCTACACCTTC. Amino acids: CAWSTNPVTRWGYTF.

The chain recombines TRBV5-1 with TRBJ2-5; a possible D gene is TRBD2 (6 bases). The CDR3 has 15 residues. Germline V CDR1 and CDR2: SGHRS, YFSETQ. Trimming pared 0 bases from V and 5 bases from J, leaving 14 bases between. CDR3 sequence reads: CASSLASLSGETQYF. CDR3 DNA: TGCGCCAGCAGCTTGGCATCCTTGAGCGGGGAGACCCAGTACTTC.

This chain joins TRBV19 and TRBJ2-2; the match to TRBD1 covers 8 bases. Per the germline V gene, CDR1 is LNHDA and CDR2 is SQIVND (reference sequence). CDR3 size: 17 residues. The J segment lost 7 bases and the V segment lost 5 bases, leaving 15 bases of the junction unmatched. As DNA, the CDR3 is TGTGCCAGTAGTGCGCCCCTGGGACAGGTTATGGTCGGGGAGCTGTTTTTT. Amino acid sequence: CASSAPLGQVMVGELFF.

The chain is built from TRBV7-9 and TRBJ2-1, with TRBD2 identical over 10 bases. CDR3 size: 16 residues. The V gene end was trimmed by 4 bases and the J gene end by 8 bases; junction bases not matched to a gene: 11. Germline CDR1 SEHNR, CDR2 FQNEAQ (reference sequence). CDR3 coding DNA: TGTGCCAGCAGCTGGAGCGGGAGGGCGTTTAAGGATGAGCAGTTCTTC. This gives the protein CASSWSGRAFKDEQFF.

The chain recombines TRBV6-6 with TRBJ2-6, with 7 bases matching TRBD1. There are 16 residues in the CDR3. Germline V gives CDR1 MNHNY, CDR2 SVGAGI (reference sequence). V lost 1 base and J lost 2; bases outside the gene matches: 2. CDR3 sequence (DNA): TGTGCCAGCAGTTACTTGACAGGGACTGGGGCCAACGTCCTGACTTTC. Translation: CASSYLTGTGANVLTF.

CDR3 protein: CASSLGGLSGNTIYF. CDR3 in DNA: TGTGCCAGCAGCTTAGGGGGACTCTCTGGAAACACCATATATTTT. This chain joins TRBV7-2 and TRBJ1-3; D perhaps matches TRBD1 (5 bases). Germline lookup yields CDR1 SGHTA and CDR2 FQGNSA. Trimming cost V 1 base and J 0 bases, with 7 bases left between them. The CDR3 spans 15 residues. Full variable domain (remainder filled in from reference TRBV7-2 and TRBJ1-3): GAGVSQSPSNKVTEKGKDVELRCDPISGHTALYWYRQSLGQGLEFLIYFQGNSAPDKSGLPSDRFSAERTGGSVSTLTIQRTQQEDSAVYLCASSLGGLSGNTIYFGEGSWLTVV.

Only one count was recorded for this clone. The J gene is TRBJ1-5, the V gene TRBV12-3 or TRBV12-4; D perhaps matches TRBD1 (5 bases). CDR3 length equals 12 residues. V was trimmed by 5 bases and J by 11 bases, leaving 13 bases between them. The CDR3 loop reads CASSQQENTQHF. For the CDR3, the DNA is TGTGCCAGCAGTCAACAGGAAAACACCCAGCATTTT.

The J gene is TRBJ1-6, the V gene TRBV6-5; D remains unclear. Germline CDR1 MNHEY, CDR2 SVGAGI. V gave up 7 bases and J gave up 8 bases, with 9 bases separating them. The CDR3 length is 12 residues. CDR3 sequence: CASNSLDSPLHF. The CDR3 DNA reads as TGTGCCAGCAACAGTCTGGATTCACCCCTCCACTTT.

In nucleotides, the CDR3 is TGTGCCAGCAGCTCCGGACAGGGAGGTGGTCTGGGTGGCTACACCTTC. This sequence encodes CASSSGQGGGLGGYTF. The V gene is TRBV7-9, the J gene TRBJ1-2; TRBD1 aligns across 8 bases. The ends lost 4 bases at V and 7 bases at J; junction bases unmatched: 14. The CDR3 consists of 16 residues. The germline V gene encodes CDR1 SEHNR and CDR2 FQNEAQ (reference sequence). The entire variable domain, with the rest obtained from reference TRBV7-9 and TRBJ1-2, is as follows: DTGVSQNPRHKITKRGQNVTFRCDPISEHNRLYWYRQTLGQGPEFLTYFQNEAQLEKSRLLSDRFSAERPKGSFSTLEIQRTEQGDSAMYLCASSSGQGGGLGGYTFGSGTRLTVV.

CDR3 DNA: TGTGCCAGCAGCTTGGACGGCGGCGGGGAGCTGTTTTTT. Its translation is CASSLDGGGELFF. The chain uses TRBV5-5 and TRBJ2-2; D uncertain. Germline CDR1 reads SGHKS; CDR2 reads YYEKEE (reference sequence). The CDR3 has 13 amino acids. V lost 0 bases and J lost 7, with 7 bases in between.

The rearrangement joins TRBV19 to TRBJ1-5; maybe TRBD1 (5 bases). Per the germline V gene, CDR1 is LNHDA and CDR2 is SQIVND (reference sequence). Deletions cut 2 bases from V and 6 bases from J, with 11 bases between. This CDR3 has 14 amino acids. CDR3 in amino acids: CASSIQGSVQPQHF. CDR3 DNA: TGTGCCAGTAGTATACAGGGTTCTGTTCAGCCCCAGCATTTT.